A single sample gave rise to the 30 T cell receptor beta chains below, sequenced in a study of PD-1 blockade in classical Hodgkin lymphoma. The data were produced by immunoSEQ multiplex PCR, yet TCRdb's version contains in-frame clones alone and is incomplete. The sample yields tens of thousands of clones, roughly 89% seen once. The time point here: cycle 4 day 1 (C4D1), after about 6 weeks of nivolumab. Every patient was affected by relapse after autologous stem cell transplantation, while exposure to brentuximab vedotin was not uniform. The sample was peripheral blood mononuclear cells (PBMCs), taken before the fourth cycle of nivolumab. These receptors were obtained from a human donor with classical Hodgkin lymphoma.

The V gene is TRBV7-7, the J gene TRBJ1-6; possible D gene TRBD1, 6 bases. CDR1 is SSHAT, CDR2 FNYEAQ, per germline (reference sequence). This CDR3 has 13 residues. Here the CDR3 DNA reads TGTGCTAGCGATGGGGGGCGGAATTCACCCCTCCACTTT. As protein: CASDGGRNSPLHF. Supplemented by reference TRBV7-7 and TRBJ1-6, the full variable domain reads GAGVSQSPRYKVTKRGQDVTLRCDPISSHATLYWYQQALGQGPEFLTYFNYEAQPDKSGLPSDRFSAERPEGSISTLTIQRTEQRDSAMYRCASDGGRNSPLHFGNGTRLTVT.

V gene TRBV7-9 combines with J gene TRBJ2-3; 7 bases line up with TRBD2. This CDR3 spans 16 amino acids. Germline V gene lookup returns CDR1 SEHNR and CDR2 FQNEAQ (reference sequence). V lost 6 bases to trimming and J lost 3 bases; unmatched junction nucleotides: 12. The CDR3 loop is CASSQSGAIITDTQYF. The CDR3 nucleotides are TGTGCCAGCAGTCAAAGCGGGGCCATAATAACAGATACGCAGTATTTT.

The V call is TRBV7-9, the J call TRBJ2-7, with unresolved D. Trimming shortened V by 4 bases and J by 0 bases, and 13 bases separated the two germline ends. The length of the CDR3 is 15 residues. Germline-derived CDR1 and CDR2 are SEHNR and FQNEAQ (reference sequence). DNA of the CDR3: TGTGCCAGCAGCTCCGGACCCCGAAGCTCCTACGAGCAGTACTTC. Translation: CASSSGPRSSYEQYF.

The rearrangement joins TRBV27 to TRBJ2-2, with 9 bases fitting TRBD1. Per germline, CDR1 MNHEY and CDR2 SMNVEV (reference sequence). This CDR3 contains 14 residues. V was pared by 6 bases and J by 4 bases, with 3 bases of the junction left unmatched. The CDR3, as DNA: TGTGCCAGCAGACAGGGGGCGCGCACCGGGGAGCTGTTTTTT. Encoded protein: CASRQGARTGELFF.

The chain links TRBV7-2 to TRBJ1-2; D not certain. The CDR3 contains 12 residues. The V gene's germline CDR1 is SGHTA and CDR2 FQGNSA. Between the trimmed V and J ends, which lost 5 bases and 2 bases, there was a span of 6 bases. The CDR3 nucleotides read TGTGCCAGCAGCGGGGTCAACTATGGCTACACCTTC. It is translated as CASSGVNYGYTF. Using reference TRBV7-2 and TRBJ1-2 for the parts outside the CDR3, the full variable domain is GAGVSQSPSNKVTEKGKDVELRCDPISGHTALYWYRQSLGQGLEFLIYFQGNSAPDKSGLPSDRFSAERTGGSVSTLTIQRTQQEDSAVYLCASSGVNYGYTFGSGTRLTVV.

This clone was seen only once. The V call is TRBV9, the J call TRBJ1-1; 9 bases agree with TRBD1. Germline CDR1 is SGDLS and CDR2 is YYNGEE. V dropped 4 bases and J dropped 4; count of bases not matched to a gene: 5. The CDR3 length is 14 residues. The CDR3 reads CASSPPTGGTEAFF. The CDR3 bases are TGTGCCAGCAGCCCCCCGACAGGGGGCACTGAAGCTTTCTTT.

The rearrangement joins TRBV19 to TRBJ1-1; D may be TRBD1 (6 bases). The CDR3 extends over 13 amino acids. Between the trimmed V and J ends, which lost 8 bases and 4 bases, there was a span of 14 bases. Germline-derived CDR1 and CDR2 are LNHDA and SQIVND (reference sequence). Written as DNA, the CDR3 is TGTGCCAGTGCCACAGGGATTCCCACTGAAGCTTTCTTT. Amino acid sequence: CASATGIPTEAFF.

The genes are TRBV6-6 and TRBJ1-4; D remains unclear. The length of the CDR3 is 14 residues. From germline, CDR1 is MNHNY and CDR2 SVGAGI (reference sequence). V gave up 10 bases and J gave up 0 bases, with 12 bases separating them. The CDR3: CATKTGATNEKLFF. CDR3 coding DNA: TGTGCCACTAAAACGGGAGCAACTAATGAAAAACTGTTTTTT.

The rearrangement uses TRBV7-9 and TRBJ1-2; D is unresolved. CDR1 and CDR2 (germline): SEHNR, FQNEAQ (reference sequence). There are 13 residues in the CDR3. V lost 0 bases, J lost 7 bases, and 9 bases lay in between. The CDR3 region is CASSLAAGVGYTF. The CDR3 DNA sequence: TGTGCCAGCAGCTTAGCGGCCGGGGTTGGCTACACCTTC.

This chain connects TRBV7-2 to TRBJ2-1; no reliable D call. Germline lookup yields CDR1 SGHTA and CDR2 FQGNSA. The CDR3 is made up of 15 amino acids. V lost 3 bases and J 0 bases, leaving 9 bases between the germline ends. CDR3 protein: CASSLDVPSYNEQFF. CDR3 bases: TGTGCCAGCAGCTTGGACGTACCCTCCTACAATGAGCAGTTCTTC.

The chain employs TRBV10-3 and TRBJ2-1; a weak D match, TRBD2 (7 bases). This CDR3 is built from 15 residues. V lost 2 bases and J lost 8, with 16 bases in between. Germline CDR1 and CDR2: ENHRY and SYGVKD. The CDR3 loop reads CAISEPRGGGDEQFF. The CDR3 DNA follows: TGTGCCATCAGTGAGCCGAGGGGGGGAGGCGATGAGCAGTTCTTC.

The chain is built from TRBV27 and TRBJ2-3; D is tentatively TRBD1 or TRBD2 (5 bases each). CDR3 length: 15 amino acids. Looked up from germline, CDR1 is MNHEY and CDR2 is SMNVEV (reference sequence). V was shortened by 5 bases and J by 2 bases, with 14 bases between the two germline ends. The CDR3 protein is CASSAPGAVTDTQYF. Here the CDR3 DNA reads TGTGCCAGCAGTGCACCCGGGGCAGTCACAGATACGCAGTATTTT.

The DNA of the CDR3 is TGTGCCAGCAGGCTTAGGACAGATTTCTCTGAAGCTTTCTTT. It yields the protein CASRLRTDFSEAFF. The chain is built from TRBV27 and TRBJ1-1, with a tentative D call TRBD1 (6 bases). This CDR3 contains 14 residues. Germline V lookup: CDR1 MNHEY, CDR2 SMNVEV (reference sequence). Between the trimmed V and J ends, which lost 6 bases and 6 bases, there was a span of 17 bases.

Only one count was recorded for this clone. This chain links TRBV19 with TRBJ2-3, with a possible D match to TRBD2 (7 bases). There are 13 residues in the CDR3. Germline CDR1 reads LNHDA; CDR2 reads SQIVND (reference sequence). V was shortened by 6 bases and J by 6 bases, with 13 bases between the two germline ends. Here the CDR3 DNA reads TGTGCCAGTAGCCTCGGGGGGCGGGATACGCAGTATTTT. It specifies CASSLGGRDTQYF.

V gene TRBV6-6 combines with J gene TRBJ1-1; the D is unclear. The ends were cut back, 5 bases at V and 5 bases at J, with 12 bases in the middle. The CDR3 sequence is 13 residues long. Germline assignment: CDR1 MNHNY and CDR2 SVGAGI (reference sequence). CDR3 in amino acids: CASSRGPDTEAFF. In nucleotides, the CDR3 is TGTGCCAGCAGTCGTGGACCGGATACTGAAGCTTTCTTT.

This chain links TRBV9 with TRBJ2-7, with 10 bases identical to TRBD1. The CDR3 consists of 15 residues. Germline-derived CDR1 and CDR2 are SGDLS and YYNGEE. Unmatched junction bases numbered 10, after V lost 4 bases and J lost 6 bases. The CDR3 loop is CASSPAGTGVPEQYF. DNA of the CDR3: TGTGCCAGCAGCCCTGCCGGGACAGGGGTTCCCGAGCAGTACTTC. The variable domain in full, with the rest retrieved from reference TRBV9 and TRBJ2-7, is DSGVTQTPKHLITATGQRVTLRCSPRSGDLSVYWYQQSLDQGLQFLIQYYNGEERAKGNILERFSAQQFPDLHSELNLSSLELGDSALYFCASSPAGTGVPEQYFGPGTRLTVT.

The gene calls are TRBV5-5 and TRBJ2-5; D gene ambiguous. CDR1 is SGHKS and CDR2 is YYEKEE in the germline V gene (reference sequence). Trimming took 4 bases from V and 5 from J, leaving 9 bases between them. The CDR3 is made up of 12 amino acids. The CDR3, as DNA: TGTGCCAGCAGCCGCGTAGGGGAGACCCAGTACTTC. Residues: CASSRVGETQYF.

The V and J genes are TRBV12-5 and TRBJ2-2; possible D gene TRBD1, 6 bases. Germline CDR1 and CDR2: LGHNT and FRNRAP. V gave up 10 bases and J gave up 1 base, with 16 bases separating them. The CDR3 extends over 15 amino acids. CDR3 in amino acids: CATDRGQGNTGELFF. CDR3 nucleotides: TGTGCTACCGATCGGGGACAAGGGAACACCGGGGAGCTGTTTTTT.

The CDR3 DNA reads as TGTGCCATCAGTGAGGGGCAGGGGAATTCACCCCTCCACTTT. Its protein product is CAISEGQGNSPLHF. The V call is TRBV10-3, the J call TRBJ1-6, with D perhaps TRBD1 (6 bases). The CDR3 totals 14 residues. Trimming removed 2 bases from V and 7 bases from J, with 9 bases in between. CDR1 ENHRY and CDR2 SYGVKD come from the germline V gene.

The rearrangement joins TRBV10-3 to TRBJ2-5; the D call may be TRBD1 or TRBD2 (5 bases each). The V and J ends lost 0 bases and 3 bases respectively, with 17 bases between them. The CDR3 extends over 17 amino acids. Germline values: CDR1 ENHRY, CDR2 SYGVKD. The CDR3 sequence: CAISESETWGNKETQYF. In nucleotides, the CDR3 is TGTGCCATCAGTGAGTCGGAGACATGGGGGAACAAAGAGACCCAGTACTTC.

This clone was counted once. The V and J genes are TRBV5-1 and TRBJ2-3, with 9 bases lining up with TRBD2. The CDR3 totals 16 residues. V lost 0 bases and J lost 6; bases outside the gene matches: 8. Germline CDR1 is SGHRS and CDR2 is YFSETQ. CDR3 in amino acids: CASSLDLSGGIDTQYF. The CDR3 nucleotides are TGCGCCAGCAGCTTGGATCTTAGCGGGGGCATCGATACGCAGTATTTT.

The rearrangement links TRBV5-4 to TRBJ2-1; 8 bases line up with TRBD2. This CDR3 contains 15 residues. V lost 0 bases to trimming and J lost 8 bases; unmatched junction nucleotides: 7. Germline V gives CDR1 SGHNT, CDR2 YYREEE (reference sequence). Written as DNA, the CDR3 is TGTGCCAGCAGCTTGGCCTCCGGGACTAGAGATGAGCAGTTCTTC. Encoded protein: CASSLASGTRDEQFF.

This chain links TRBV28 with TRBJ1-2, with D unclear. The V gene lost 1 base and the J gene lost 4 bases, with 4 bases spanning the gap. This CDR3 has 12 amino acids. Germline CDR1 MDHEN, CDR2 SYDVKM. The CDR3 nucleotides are TGTGCCAGCAGTTTATACGGCTATGGCTACACCTTC. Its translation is CASSLYGYGYTF.

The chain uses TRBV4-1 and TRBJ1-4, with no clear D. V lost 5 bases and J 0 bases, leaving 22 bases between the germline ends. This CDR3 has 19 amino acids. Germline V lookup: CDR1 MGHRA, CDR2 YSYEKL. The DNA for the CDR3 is TGCGCCAGCAGCATACGGATAGGAATAACTGGCCCAACTAATGAAAAACTGTTTTTT. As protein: CASSIRIGITGPTNEKLFF.

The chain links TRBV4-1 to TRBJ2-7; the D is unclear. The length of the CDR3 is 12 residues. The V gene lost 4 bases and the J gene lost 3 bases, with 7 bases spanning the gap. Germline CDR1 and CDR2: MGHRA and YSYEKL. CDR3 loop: CASSPGNYEQYF. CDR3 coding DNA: TGCGCCAGCAGCCCAGGCAACTACGAGCAGTACTTC.

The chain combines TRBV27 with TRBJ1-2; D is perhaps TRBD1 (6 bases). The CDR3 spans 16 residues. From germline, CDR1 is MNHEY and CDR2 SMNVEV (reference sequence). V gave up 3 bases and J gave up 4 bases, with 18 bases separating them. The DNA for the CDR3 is TGTGCCAGCAGTTTGGCGTCTACAGGGCGCCTCTATGGCTACACCTTC. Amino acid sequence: CASSLASTGRLYGYTF.

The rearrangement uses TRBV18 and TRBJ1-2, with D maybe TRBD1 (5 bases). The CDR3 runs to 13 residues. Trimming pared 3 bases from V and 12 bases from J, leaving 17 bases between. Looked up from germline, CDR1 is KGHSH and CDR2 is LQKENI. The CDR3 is CASSPGTGSSHTF. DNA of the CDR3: TGTGCCAGCTCACCGGGCACAGGATCCTCTCACACCTTC.

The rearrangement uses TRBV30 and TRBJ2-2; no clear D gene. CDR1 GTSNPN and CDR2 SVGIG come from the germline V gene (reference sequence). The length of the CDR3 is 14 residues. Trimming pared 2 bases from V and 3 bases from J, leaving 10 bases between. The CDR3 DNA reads TGTGCCTGGAGTTCGGCCTCATACACCGGGGAGCTGTTTTTT. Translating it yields CAWSSASYTGELFF.

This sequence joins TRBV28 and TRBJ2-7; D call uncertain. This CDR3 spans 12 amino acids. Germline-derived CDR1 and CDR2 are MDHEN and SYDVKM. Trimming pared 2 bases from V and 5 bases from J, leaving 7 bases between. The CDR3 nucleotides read TGTGCCAGCAGTTTAAAAGGGCACGAGCAGTACTTC. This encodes CASSLKGHEQYF.

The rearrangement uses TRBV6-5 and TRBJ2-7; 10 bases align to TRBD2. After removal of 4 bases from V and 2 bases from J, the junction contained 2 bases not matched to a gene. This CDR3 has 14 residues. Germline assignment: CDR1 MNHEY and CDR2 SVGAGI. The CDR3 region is CASSSSGGPYEQYF. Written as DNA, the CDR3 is TGTGCCAGCAGTTCTAGCGGGGGACCCTACGAGCAGTACTTC.